A single sample gave rise to the 24 T cell receptor beta chains below, sequenced in a study of shared clonotypes between healthy human individuals (dated by TCRdb to 2018 to 2020). Library preparation employed the immunoSEQ multiplex PCR assay. TCRdb took over this immuneACCESS table, retaining in-frame rearrangements with V and J assigned. Such tables are incomplete; in checked studies, under half of the missing clones stem from an unresolved V gene, and the remainder is unexplained. In all, the sample holds roughly 2,000,000 clones, and around 93% of those were seen once. Clones ranked in the top ten supply about 1.7% of the sample. CD8 naive samples were obtained by positive selection for CCR7 among CD45RO-negative cells, yielding a CD45RA+CCR7+ population from which TemRA cells were excluded. Sequencing was performed on naive CD8+ T cells from PBMCs. The label giving this sample's cell subset or site can be read as: CD45RA+CCR7+. The receptors shown here come from a man younger than 35 in good health. Some clones in this sample may be carry-over from other donors' samples.

The chain employs TRBV9 and TRBJ2-1, with 8 bases identical to TRBD1. The CDR3 consists of 17 residues. Germline trimming cut 3 bases from V and 3 bases from J; bases unmatched to any gene: 11. Germline V CDR1 and CDR2: SGDLS, YYNGEE. CDR3 protein: CASSAPPATGGYNEQFF. CDR3 nucleotides: TGTGCCAGCAGCGCCCCTCCCGCAACAGGGGGCTACAATGAGCAGTTCTTC.

On this clone itself: Other DNA variants within this sample encode the same CDR3. DNA of the CDR3: TGTGCCAGCAGCTTAGCAGGGGGGGTCAATGAGCAGTTCTTC. Its translation is CASSLAGGVNEQFF. J is TRBJ2-1 and V is TRBV7-9; TRBD2 might be the D (7 bases). The germline V gene encodes CDR1 SEHNR and CDR2 FQNEAQ (reference sequence). This CDR3 has 14 amino acids. V was trimmed by 0 bases and J by 6 bases, leaving 9 bases between them.

This clone has a single count. The V gene is TRBV5-1, the J gene TRBJ1-1, with D maybe TRBD1 (6 bases). The CDR3 consists of 14 residues. V lost 1 base, J lost 7 bases, and 14 bases lay in between. Germline V CDR1 and CDR2: SGHRS, YFSETQ. The CDR3 nucleotides are TGCGCCAGCAGCTTGTGGTTGGACAGCGATGAAGCTTTCTTT. Its translation is CASSLWLDSDEAFF.

J is TRBJ2-1 and V is TRBV4-2, with 7 bases fitting TRBD2. CDR1 is LGHNA, CDR2 YNFKEQ, per germline. The CDR3 runs to 17 residues. With V trimmed by 2 bases and J by 9 bases, 16 bases remained unmatched. The CDR3 bases are TGTGCCAGCAGCCAATCCCTAATTCGGGGCGGGAGCATTGAGCAGTTCTTC. Protein product: CASSQSLIRGGSIEQFF.

The chain recombines TRBV9 with TRBJ2-2, with unresolved D. V gave up 3 bases and J gave up 3 bases, with 18 bases separating them. The CDR3 consists of 17 residues. Looked up from germline, CDR1 is SGDLS and CDR2 is YYNGEE. In nucleotides, the CDR3 is TGTGCCAGCAGCGACCCGATCCAGGTCGTCGACACCGGGGAGCTGTTTTTT. Residues: CASSDPIQVVDTGELFF.

V gene TRBV2 combines with J gene TRBJ1-2; D is ambiguous. The CDR3 sequence is 13 residues long. The germline gives CDR1 SNHLY, CDR2 FYNNEI. The germline V and J ends were trimmed by 3 bases and 1 base, with 6 bases remaining between them. CDR3 DNA sequence: TGTGCCAGCAGTGACAGCTTTAACTATGGCTACACCTTC. Protein product: CASSDSFNYGYTF.

DNA of the CDR3: TGCGCCAGCAGCCCAAGGACGACCTCAACCTCGACTTTCTTT. It translates to CASSPRTTSTSTFF. The chain carries TRBV5-1 and TRBJ1-1; the D is unclear. The V and J ends lost 4 bases and 12 bases respectively, with 22 bases between them. Per the germline V gene, CDR1 is SGHRS and CDR2 is YFSETQ. The CDR3 extends over 14 amino acids.

This clone has a single count. J is TRBJ1-1 and V is TRBV28; no reliable D call. CDR3 length: 13 amino acids. Germline CDR1 MDHEN, CDR2 SYDVKM. V gave up 3 bases and J gave up 4 bases, with 9 bases separating them. This CDR3 reads CASSLVRRTEAFF. DNA of the CDR3: TGTGCCAGCAGTTTGGTAAGGCGCACTGAAGCTTTCTTT.

This rearrangement joins TRBV7-9 to TRBJ2-7, with D tentatively TRBD1 or TRBD2 (5 bases each). Germline V CDR1 and CDR2: SEHNR, FQNEAQ (reference sequence). The CDR3 covers 18 residues. V was trimmed by 0 bases and J by 6 bases, leaving 24 bases between them. CDR3 sequence (DNA): TGTGCCAGCAGCTTAGCGACGGTTCTCGGGACGGTCGGGTGCGAGCAGTACTTC. It specifies CASSLATVLGTVGCEQYF.

This clone occurred a few times. The chain couples TRBV10-3 to TRBJ1-1; D unclear. Germline CDR1 reads ENHRY; CDR2 reads SYGVKD. The CDR3 runs 12 residues. CDR3: CANPKRCHEAFF. Here the CDR3 DNA reads TGTGCTAACCCCAAGAGGTGCCATGAAGCTTTCTTT.

The chain recombines TRBV10-1 with TRBJ2-2; 15 nucleotides agree with TRBD2. Trimming cost V 2 bases and J 3 bases; bases outside gene matches: 1. The length of the CDR3 is 17 residues. Germline V gene lookup returns CDR1 WNHNN and CDR2 SYGVQD (reference sequence). CDR3 bases: TGCGCCAGCAGTGAGCGGACTAGCGGGGGGGACACCGGGGAGCTGTTTTTT. This translates into CASSERTSGGDTGELFF.

This clone is a singleton in its sample. The genes are TRBV28 and TRBJ2-3; D is uncertain. CDR1 and CDR2 (germline): MDHEN, SYDVKM. Deletions cut 6 bases from V and 0 bases from J, with 13 bases between. CDR3 length: 15 amino acids. CDR3 bases: TGTGCCAGCAGCTCCATTGGGCCTAGCACAGATACGCAGTATTTT. Its protein product is CASSSIGPSTDTQYF.

The genes are TRBV7-8 and TRBJ2-7; D is possibly TRBD1 (6 bases). The V and J ends lost 4 bases and 5 bases respectively, with 9 bases between them. In germline, CDR1 is SGHVS, CDR2 FQNEAQ. This CDR3 region has 12 residues. CDR3 in DNA: TGTGCCAGCAGCTCCACAGGGAACGAGCAGTACTTC. It encodes CASSSTGNEQYF. Full variable domain (outside the CDR3, taken from reference TRBV7-8 and TRBJ2-7): GAGVSQSPRYKVAKRGQDVALRCDPISGHVSLFWYQQALGQGPEFLTYFQNEAQLDKSGLPSDRFFAERPEGSVSTLKIQRTQQEDSAVYLCASSSTGNEQYFGPGTRLTVT.

The genes are TRBV5-6 and TRBJ1-5; D unclear. The germline V gene encodes CDR1 SGHDT and CDR2 YYEEEE. The CDR3 is made up of 13 amino acids. Trimming left V 3 bases short and J 6 bases short, with 10 bases between. The CDR3 DNA reads as TGTGCCAGCAGCTGGGCGGGGTCTCAGCCCCAGCATTTT. This translates into CASSWAGSQPQHF.

The rearrangement joins TRBV29-1 to TRBJ2-1; D may be TRBD2 (6 bases). V lost 7 bases and J lost 10, with 14 bases in between. CDR1 and CDR2 from the germline V gene are SQVTM and ANQGSEA. There are 11 residues in the CDR3. The CDR3 is CSARVSGEQFF. The CDR3 nucleotides are TGCAGCGCCCGGGTGAGCGGGGAGCAGTTCTTC.

The genes are TRBV9 and TRBJ2-3, with a tentative D call TRBD2 (5 bases). Germline-derived CDR1 and CDR2 are SGDLS and YYNGEE. The V end was cut by 4 bases, the J end by 1 base, with 16 bases between. This CDR3 comprises 16 residues. The CDR3 region has the DNA TGTGCCAGCAGCCCGCAGCGGAGAAGGGGCACAGATACGCAGTATTTT. It translates to CASSPQRRRGTDTQYF.

The gene calls are TRBV25-1 and TRBJ2-1; 9 nucleotides match TRBD1. Per germline, CDR1 MGHDK and CDR2 SYGVNS. The CDR3 sequence is 14 residues long. The ends lost 4 bases at V and 6 bases at J; junction bases unmatched: 4. CDR3 coding DNA: TGTGCCAGCAGTGCCGGGACAGGGCCCAATGAGCAGTTCTTC. Its translation: CASSAGTGPNEQFF.

This clone was picked up one time. Other DNA sequences in this specimen translate into the identical CDR3. The J gene is TRBJ1-5, the V gene TRBV5-4; 7 bases fit TRBD1. CDR1 and CDR2 (germline): SGHNT, YYREEE (reference sequence). The CDR3 length is 13 residues. Unmatched junction bases numbered 4, after V lost 4 bases and J lost 6 bases. This CDR3 is CASSLDRSQPQHF. The DNA of the CDR3 is TGTGCCAGCAGCCTGGACAGGTCTCAGCCCCAGCATTTT.

This chain uses TRBV7-3 with TRBJ2-7; 10 bases map to TRBD1. Losses at the gene ends were 5 bases for V and 5 bases for J; bases not matched to a gene: 6. The CDR3 is 14 residues long. The germline V gene encodes CDR1 SGHTA and CDR2 FQGTGA. CDR3 nucleotides: TGTGCCAGCAGCCCCGGGGACAGGGGCAACGAGCAGTACTTC. It yields the protein CASSPGDRGNEQYF.

This chain connects TRBV7-8 to TRBJ2-2; D may be TRBD1 (5 bases). Germline-derived CDR1 and CDR2 are SGHVS and FQNEAQ. V lost 3 bases and J lost 5, with 19 bases in between. This CDR3 comprises 17 residues. This CDR3 is CASSFVWPPKGTGELFF. In DNA form, the CDR3 reads TGTGCCAGCAGCTTTGTTTGGCCGCCGAAGGGGACCGGGGAGCTGTTTTTT.

V usage is TRBV6-1 and J usage is TRBJ1-5, with TRBD1 matching 7 bases. With 4 bases clipped from V and 5 bases from J, the junction kept 11 bases outside the gene matches. Looked up from germline, CDR1 is MNHNS and CDR2 is SASEGT. This CDR3 is built from 16 residues. This CDR3 reads CASSVPRQGRHQPQHF. CDR3 in DNA: TGTGCCAGCAGTGTACCTAGACAGGGTCGTCATCAGCCCCAGCATTTT.

The CDR3 region has the DNA TGTGCCAGCAGCCCTCTTAGGGGTGAAAAACTGTTTTTT. Protein sequence: CASSPLRGEKLFF. The rearrangement joins TRBV27 to TRBJ1-4; D possibly corresponds to TRBD1 (5 bases). The germline V gene encodes CDR1 MNHEY and CDR2 SMNVEV (reference sequence). The CDR3 spans 13 residues. Trimming shortened V by 6 bases and J by 7 bases, and 12 bases separated the two germline ends.

A remark on this clone: Other DNA sequences in the sample encode the same CDR3. The chain recombines TRBV13 with TRBJ2-7, with D maybe TRBD2 (6 bases). Per the germline V gene, CDR1 is PRHDT and CDR2 is FYEKMQ (reference sequence). The CDR3 is 14 amino acids. V shed 0 bases and J shed 4 bases, with 10 bases lying between them. The CDR3 sequence is CASSLGGSSYEQYF. The CDR3 DNA is TGTGCCAGCAGCTTAGGCGGGAGTAGTTACGAGCAGTACTTC.

About this clone itself: Distinct nucleotide sequences in the sample also encode this CDR3. This chain joins TRBV7-9 and TRBJ2-7; the match to TRBD2 covers 8 bases. CDR3 length equals 14 residues. Germline trimming cut 2 bases from V and 3 bases from J; bases unmatched to any gene: 3. CDR1 SEHNR and CDR2 FQNEAQ come from the germline V gene (reference sequence). DNA for the CDR3: TGTGCCAGCAGCTTAACCGGGACTAGCTACGAGCAGTACTTC. Residues: CASSLTGTSYEQYF.